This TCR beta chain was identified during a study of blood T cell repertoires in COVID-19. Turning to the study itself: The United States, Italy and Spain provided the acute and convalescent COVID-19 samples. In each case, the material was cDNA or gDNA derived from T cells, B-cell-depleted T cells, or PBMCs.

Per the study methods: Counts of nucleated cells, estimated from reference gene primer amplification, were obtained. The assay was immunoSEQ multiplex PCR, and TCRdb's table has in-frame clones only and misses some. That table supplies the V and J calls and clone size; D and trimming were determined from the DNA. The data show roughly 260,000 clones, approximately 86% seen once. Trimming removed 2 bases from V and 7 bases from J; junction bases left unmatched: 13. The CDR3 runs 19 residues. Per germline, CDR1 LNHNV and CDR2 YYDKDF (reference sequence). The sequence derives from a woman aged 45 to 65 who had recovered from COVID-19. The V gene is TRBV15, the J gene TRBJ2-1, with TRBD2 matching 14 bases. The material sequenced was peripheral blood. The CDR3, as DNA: TGTGCCACCAGCAGAAGGGGTCGACTAGCGGGAGGGCCGCGGAATGAGCAGTTCTTC. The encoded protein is CATSRRGRLAGGPRNEQFF.